There are a few counts of the clone carrying this T cell receptor (beta chain). This entry comes from a study of T cells after yellow fever vaccination. In germline, CDR1 is LNHDA, CDR2 SQIVND (reference sequence). The CDR3 has 15 amino acids. Trimming removed 5 bases from V and 5 bases from J; junction bases left unmatched: 7. MiXCR, applied by TCRdb to the 5' RACE reads, yields one record per CDR3 protein. The sample contains more than 300,000 distinct CDR3 sequences, about 10% of which appear only once. The material was CD4+ T cells sorted from PBMCs, obtained 45 days after the yellow fever booster vaccination. The sequence came from a man between 18 and 35 years old who received the YFV17D yellow fever vaccine. The chain employs TRBV19 and TRBJ2-3; 10 bases agree with TRBD1. This chain's CDR3 is CASSPWDRGEDTQYF. The DNA of the CDR3 is TGTGCCAGTAGTCCCTGGGACAGGGGAGAAGATACGCAGTATTTT.